This TCR beta chain was identified in a study of CD8 T cells in Susac syndrome (dated by TCRdb to 2018 to 2020). Notes on the research overall: Of the Susac syndrome patients who were sequenced, under 10 were in clinical remission while about six had clinically active disease. At blood withdrawal, Susac syndrome patients were either therapy-naive, taking corticosteroids (in some cases with IVIg as well), or taking IVIg alone. Repertoire sequencing was used to test whether CD8+ T cell activation and differentiation in Susac syndrome was antigen driven.

This clonotype appeared a single time. This receptor's antigen is unknown. The junction shows a germline mismatch at one end, possibly a read error. Overall results and qualifications from the work: No clonal expansion was detected in the CD4+ T cell repertoire of Susac syndrome patients. The study acknowledged that relatively few individuals were included in the TCR sequencing and HLA analysis.

The CDR3, from cysteine to phenylalanine, totals 13 residues. Only the CDR3 portion is preserved as DNA: 39 bases, with reading frame beginning at the first base. The germline V gene (reference sequence) provides CDR1 GTSNPN and CDR2 SVGIG. Peripheral blood CD8+ and CD4+ T cells from healthy donors, Susac syndrome patients and multiple sclerosis patients were profiled by high-throughput TCR beta sequencing. Susac syndrome patients met recently defined diagnostic criteria for definite or probable disease. CD8+ TEMRA cells were enriched by FACS, while bulk CD8+ and CD4+ T cells were purified by magnetic negative isolation. Blood was collected in EDTA tubes and processed within 24 hours, with PBMCs isolated through density gradient centrifugation. PBMCs intended for TCR sequencing were frozen in liquid nitrogen and were later thawed in a 37 degrees C water bath. The sorted or isolated CD4+, CD8+ and CD8+ TEMRA cells reached a purity of at least 90%.

RNA was extracted using the RNeasy kit, and roughly 0.5 to 1 microgram was reverse transcribed with random hexamers. TCR beta CDR3 regions were amplified with the immunoSEQ multiplex PCR assay covering 54 Vbeta and 13 Jbeta segments. PCR amplification bias was corrected by using a synthetic template baseline for primer optimization and computational correction. The paper's data handling went like this. Only productive sequences were kept, with reads annotated to V, D and J genes according to IMGT and analyzed in immunoSEQ Analyzer. Clonality was computed as one minus Shannon entropy normalized by log2 of the number of productive unique sequences. Public and private clones were assessed among the 100 most prevalent clones of each patient and control. Clones were defined as Susac-specific when absent from the healthy and MS cohorts, from about 970 published viral clones and from other ImmuneACCESS disease sequences. TCRdb trimmed the raw reads at Q25, called clones with MiXCR and kept productive beta chains. When rows share a CDR3 protein, they turn into one entry using the most common DNA and genes. Clone size and V and J calls follow TCRdb, not the original study. This sample comprises under 200,000 distinct CDR3 sequences, 95% to 97% of them detected only once. The ten largest clonotypes hold 0.12% of the sample.

The clonotype was recovered from a human donor with Susac syndrome. The sequenced sample was CD4+ T cells from PBMCs. In this chain, TRBV30 is recombined with TRBJ2-1; TRBD1 lines up with 7 middle nucleotides. This receptor has the CDR3 CAWTSPGGTAQAF. The nucleotides read TGTGCCTGGACCTCCCCAGGGGGTACAGCCCAAGCCTTC.